This T cell receptor beta chain was sequenced for a study of control samples from healthy donors and cancer patients. Generated by immunoSEQ multiplex PCR, the TCRdb table keeps only in-frame clones and is missing some. The sample carries about 130,000 clones, 92% recorded once. This clone came up once. With 4 bases removed from V and 8 bases from J, the gap between germline ends came to 23 bases. The CDR3 consists of 15 residues. From germline, CDR1 is GTSNPN and CDR2 SVGIG (reference sequence). The TCR comes from a man older than 75 with head and neck cancer. The sequenced sample consisted of PBMCs. The gene calls are TRBV30 and TRBJ1-2; D is undetermined. CDR3 sequence reads: CAWIIPLTVSRGYTF. CDR3 nucleotides: TGTGCCTGGATCATCCCCCTGACTGTCTCCAGGGGCTACACCTTC.